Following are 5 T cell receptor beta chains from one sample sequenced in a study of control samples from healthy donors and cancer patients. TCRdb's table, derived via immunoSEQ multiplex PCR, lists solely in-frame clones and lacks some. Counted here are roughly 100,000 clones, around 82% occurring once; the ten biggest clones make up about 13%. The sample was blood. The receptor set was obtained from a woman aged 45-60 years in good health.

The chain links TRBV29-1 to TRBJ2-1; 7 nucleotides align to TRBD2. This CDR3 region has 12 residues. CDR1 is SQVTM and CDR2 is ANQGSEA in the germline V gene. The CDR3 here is CLAGNSYNEQFF. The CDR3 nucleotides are TGCTTAGCGGGTAACTCCTACAATGAGCAGTTCTTC.

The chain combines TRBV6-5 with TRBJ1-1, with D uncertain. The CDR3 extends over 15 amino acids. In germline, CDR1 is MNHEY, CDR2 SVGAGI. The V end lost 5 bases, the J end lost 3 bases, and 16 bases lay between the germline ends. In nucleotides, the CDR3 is TGTGCCAGCAGTCCCGAAGGCCGGTGGTACACTGAAGCTTTCTTT. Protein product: CASSPEGRWYTEAFF.

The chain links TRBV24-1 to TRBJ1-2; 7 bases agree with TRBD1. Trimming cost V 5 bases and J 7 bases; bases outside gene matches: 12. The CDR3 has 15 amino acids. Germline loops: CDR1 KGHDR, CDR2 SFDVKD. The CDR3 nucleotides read TGTGCCACCAGTGCCCGGACAGGATTATTGCGTGGCTACACCTTC. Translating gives CATSARTGLLRGYTF.

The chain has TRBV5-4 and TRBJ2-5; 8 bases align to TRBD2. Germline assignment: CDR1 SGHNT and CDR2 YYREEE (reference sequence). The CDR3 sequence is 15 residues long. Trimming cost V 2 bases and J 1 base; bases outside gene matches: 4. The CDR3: CASSLSRGGQETQYF. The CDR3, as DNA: TGTGCCAGCAGCTTAAGTCGGGGGGGCCAAGAGACCCAGTACTTC.

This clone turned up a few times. CDR3 nucleotide sequence: TGTGCCGCCGGAGAACAGGGGGGCTACACCTTC. Translating gives CAAGEQGGYTF. The rearrangement uses TRBV6-5 and TRBJ1-2, with 7 bases aligning to TRBD1. Germline V gene sequence: CDR1 MNHEY, CDR2 SVGAGI. This CDR3 contains 11 residues. The trim removed 11 bases at V and 8 bases at J, leaving 8 bases unmatched.